The source of this TCR beta chain is a study of metastatic and nonmetastatic thyroid tumors. Original data processing: The study built a papillary thyroid cancer distant-metastasis classifier from CDR3 differences across clinicopathological groups. TCRdb re-called clones from the PCR reads using MiXCR. TCRdb, rather than the study authors, made the V and J calls. The sample contains about 50,000 clones, roughly 20% of which appear only once. Each patient came to thyroid surgery without any prior treatment (of any kind). This clone was counted at least ten times. This clonotype originated in a female donor with papillary thyroid cancer or a benign thyroid nodule (not recorded which). Some clones in this sample may be carry-over from other donors' samples. The sequenced sample consisted of blood.

The CDR3 spells CATRGAGELFF. Written as DNA, the CDR3 is TGTGCGACCCGGGGGGCCGGGGAGCTGTTTTTT. V is TRBV2 and J is TRBJ2-2, with TRBD2 matching 7 bases. The CDR3 is 11 residues long. In germline, CDR1 is SNHLY, CDR2 FYNNEI. The whole variable domain, filled in from reference TRBV2 and TRBJ2-2, reads EPEVTQTPSHQVTQMGQEVILRCVPISNHLYFYWYRQILGQKVEFLVSFYNNEISEKSEIFDDQFSVERPDGSNFTLKIRSTKLEDSAMYFCATRGAGELFFGEGSRLTVL.